This passage covers 28 T cell receptor beta chains from one sample sequenced in a study of T cell changes during pregnancy in multiple sclerosis. The table came from immunoSEQ multiplex PCR; TCRdb's copy has only in-frame clones and leaves some out. The sample carries more than 50,000 clones, roughly nine tenths recorded once. The sequencing used peripheral blood, collected before pregnancy. Receptors were obtained from a female donor with multiple sclerosis, enrolled in a pregnancy study.

The rearrangement links TRBV5-1 to TRBJ1-4; D gene ambiguous. Trimming cost V 3 bases and J 12 bases, with 15 bases left between them. The CDR3 totals 13 residues. Germline assignment: CDR1 SGHRS and CDR2 YFSETQ. The CDR3 sequence: CASSSRTTGELFF. The DNA of the CDR3 is TGCGCCAGCAGCTCCAGGACTACGGGAGAACTGTTTTTT.

The chain uses TRBV19 and TRBJ1-5; TRBD1 aligns across 8 bases. This CDR3 spans 13 amino acids. V lost 7 bases, J lost 3 bases, and 2 bases stayed unmatched. Germline CDR1 reads LNHDA; CDR2 reads SQIVND (reference sequence). The CDR3 DNA is TGTGCCAGTAAGGGACAGGCCAATCAGCCCCAGCATTTT. Translating it yields CASKGQANQPQHF.

The chain employs TRBV27 and TRBJ1-4, with 12 nucleotides matching TRBD1. The length of the CDR3 is 17 residues. CDR1 and CDR2 (germline): MNHEY, SMNVEV (reference sequence). The V segment lost 8 bases and the J segment 7 bases; nucleotides outside the gene matches: 14. The CDR3 spells CASGSLGPGQGAEKLFF. The DNA of the CDR3 is TGTGCCAGCGGGAGTTTGGGACCGGGACAGGGGGCTGAAAAACTGTTTTTT.

This clone was counted once. This chain connects TRBV6-1 to TRBJ1-5; a weak D match, TRBD1 (5 bases). Per the germline V gene, CDR1 is MNHNS and CDR2 is SASEGT. The CDR3 runs to 13 residues. Trimming pared 8 bases from V and 3 bases from J, leaving 11 bases between. CDR3 sequence (DNA): TGTGCCAGCGGGCAGGGCTTCAATCAGCCCCAGCATTTT. Amino acid sequence: CASGQGFNQPQHF.

This rearrangement joins TRBV5-8 to TRBJ1-4, with TRBD1 as a possible D gene (6 bases). The germline V and J ends were trimmed by 2 bases and 3 bases, with 17 bases remaining between them. This CDR3 has 17 amino acids. Germline lookup yields CDR1 SGHTS and CDR2 YDEGEE. This CDR3 reads CASSFRLQGRPNEKLFF. DNA for the CDR3: TGTGCCAGCAGCTTTAGGTTGCAGGGGCGGCCTAATGAAAAACTGTTTTTT.

The chain recombines TRBV11-2 with TRBJ2-3, with TRBD1 matching over 8 bases. The germline V gene has CDR1 SGHAT and CDR2 FQNNGV. V gave up 5 bases and J gave up 7 bases; unmatched junction bases: 14. The CDR3 spans 16 residues. The CDR3 DNA is TGTGCCAGCAGCATTAGTCCGGGACAGGTCTCTTATACGCAGTATTTT. Amino acid sequence: CASSISPGQVSYTQYF.

The V and J genes are TRBV2 and TRBJ2-5; 11 nucleotides match TRBD2. CDR3 size: 14 residues. Germline V gene data show CDR1 as SNHLY and CDR2 as FYNNEI. Losses at the gene ends were 6 bases for V and 4 bases for J; bases not matched to a gene: 4. For the CDR3, the DNA is TGTGCCAGCAGGACTAGCGGGAATCGAGAGACCCAGTACTTC. Translated, it gives CASRTSGNRETQYF. The full variable domain, rest sourced from reference TRBV2 and TRBJ2-5, is EPEVTQTPSHQVTQMGQEVILRCVPISNHLYFYWYRQILGQKVEFLVSFYNNEISEKSEIFDDQFSVERPDGSNFTLKIRSTKLEDSAMYFCASRTSGNRETQYFGPGTRLLVL.

This chain links TRBV28 with TRBJ1-2; D not resolved. The germline V gene has CDR1 MDHEN and CDR2 SYDVKM. The V end was cut by 5 bases, the J end by 4 bases, with 8 bases between. This CDR3 is 12 amino acids long. In DNA form, the CDR3 reads TGTGCCAGCAGTGCACAGTTCTATGGCTACACCTTC. Translation gives CASSAQFYGYTF.

This clone was observed once. The chain joins TRBV11-1 to TRBJ2-7; TRBD1 agrees at 8 bases. The V gene's germline CDR1 is SGHAT and CDR2 FQDESV (reference sequence). The ends lost 3 bases at V and 7 bases at J; junction bases unmatched: 11. The length of the CDR3 is 15 residues. CDR3 region: CASSFPDRGDPEQYF. In nucleotides, the CDR3 is TGTGCCAGCAGCTTCCCCGACAGGGGCGATCCGGAGCAGTACTTC.

This chain connects TRBV30 to TRBJ2-3; TRBD1 is a possible D gene (6 bases). Germline CDR1 GTSNPN, CDR2 SVGIG (reference sequence). The CDR3 spans 15 residues. Trimming stripped 0 bases from V and 9 bases from J, with 19 bases between. Written as DNA, the CDR3 is TGTGCCTGGAGTGTACCAGGGGCGGGTTGGGCGACGCAGTATTTT. Translating it yields CAWSVPGAGWATQYF.

CDR3 region: CASSDRAGENSPLHF. The CDR3 DNA is TGTGCCAGCTCAGATCGGGCGGGGGAAAATTCACCCCTCCACTTT. V and J are TRBV18 and TRBJ1-6; a possible D gene is TRBD1 (5 bases). The length of the CDR3 is 15 residues. Trimming left V 5 bases short and J 7 bases short, with 15 bases between. Germline V gives CDR1 KGHSH, CDR2 LQKENI.

The genes are TRBV7-2 and TRBJ2-7; D not certain. The CDR3 totals 14 residues. The germline V gene has CDR1 SGHTA and CDR2 FQGNSA. V shed 1 base and J shed 0 bases, with 7 bases lying between them. The CDR3 DNA follows: TGTGCCAGCAGCTTAGTCAGAACCTCCTACGAGCAGTACTTC. This gives the protein CASSLVRTSYEQYF.

The chain combines TRBV19 with TRBJ1-2, with 12 bases aligning to TRBD1. Germline V lookup: CDR1 LNHDA, CDR2 SQIVND (reference sequence). J was trimmed by 8 bases and V by 4 bases; bases with no gene match: 14. The CDR3 sequence is 17 residues long. The DNA for the CDR3 is TGTGCCAGTAGTAGGCCCTCCAGACGGGACAGGGGGCAGGGCTACACCTTC. Its translation: CASSRPSRRDRGQGYTF.

V and J are TRBV7-3 and TRBJ1-2; D is undetermined. Germline lookup yields CDR1 SGHTA and CDR2 FQGTGA. This CDR3 is built from 14 residues. The V gene lost 2 bases and the J gene lost 0 bases, with 7 bases spanning the gap. The CDR3 region has the DNA TGTGCCAGCAGCTTAGGAGGGACTAACTATGGCTACACCTTC. Amino acid sequence: CASSLGGTNYGYTF.

The chain links TRBV10-3 to TRBJ2-3, with TRBD2 identical over 11 bases. With 5 bases clipped from V and 1 base from J, the junction kept 2 bases outside the gene matches. Germline V CDR1 and CDR2: ENHRY, SYGVKD. The CDR3 consists of 15 residues. CDR3 region: CAISLAGGRTDTQYF. The CDR3 region has the DNA TGTGCCATCAGTCTAGCGGGGGGACGCACAGATACGCAGTATTTT.

This sequence joins TRBV2 and TRBJ1-4; TRBD1 aligns across 7 bases. Germline-derived CDR1 and CDR2 are SNHLY and FYNNEI. The CDR3 consists of 15 residues. V was pared by 6 bases and J by 3 bases, with 7 bases of the junction left unmatched. The CDR3 is CASRGDSSSNEKLFF. CDR3 bases: TGTGCCAGCAGGGGGGACAGCTCATCTAATGAAAAACTGTTTTTT.

The rearrangement uses TRBV5-1 and TRBJ2-1; 10 bases align to TRBD2. After removal of 0 bases from V and 7 bases from J, the junction contained 10 bases not matched to a gene. CDR1 is SGHRS, CDR2 YFSETQ, per germline. This CDR3 is 17 amino acids long. The CDR3 reads CASSLVSGGSYGNEQFF. The CDR3 DNA reads TGCGCCAGCAGCTTGGTTAGCGGGGGGAGTTATGGAAATGAGCAGTTCTTC.

The chain employs TRBV6-1 and TRBJ2-7; 8 bases match TRBD2. Germline-derived CDR1 and CDR2 are MNHNS and SASEGT. V dropped 2 bases and J dropped 2; count of bases not matched to a gene: 2. The CDR3 has 14 amino acids. The CDR3 DNA sequence: TGTGCCAGCAGTGAACCGGGGGGGGCCTACGAGCAGTACTTC. Residues: CASSEPGGAYEQYF.

The chain links TRBV7-2 to TRBJ1-1; 7 bases match TRBD1. Germline V lookup: CDR1 SGHTA, CDR2 FQGNSA. The CDR3 loop spans 14 amino acids. Losses at the gene ends were 5 bases for V and 4 bases for J; bases not matched to a gene: 7. CDR3 sequence reads: CASSAGQPGTEAFF. The CDR3 nucleotides read TGTGCCAGCAGCGCGGGACAGCCAGGCACTGAAGCTTTCTTT.

The CDR3: CASGSSTGWNTIYF. For the CDR3, the DNA is TGTGCTAGTGGTTCCTCGACAGGCTGGAACACCATATATTTT. V gene TRBV12-5 combines with J gene TRBJ1-3; possible D gene TRBD1, 6 bases. Trimming cost V 4 bases and J 7 bases, with 14 bases left between them. This CDR3 has 14 residues. Germline V gene data show CDR1 as LGHNT and CDR2 as FRNRAP.

The rearrangement uses TRBV5-1 and TRBJ2-5; 8 nucleotides match TRBD2. This CDR3 has 15 residues. J lost 3 bases, V lost 0 bases, and 4 bases had no gene match. Germline assignment: CDR1 SGHRS and CDR2 YFSETQ. CDR3 region: CASSLAPGLEETQYF. In DNA, the CDR3 is TGCGCCAGCAGCTTGGCTCCGGGACTAGAAGAGACCCAGTACTTC.

V gene TRBV9 combines with J gene TRBJ2-1; TRBD1 is a possible D gene (7 bases). Germline values: CDR1 SGDLS, CDR2 YYNGEE. V dropped 3 bases and J dropped 4 bases, with 23 bases sitting between them. There are 18 residues in the CDR3. The CDR3, as DNA: TGTGCCAGCAGCGAGGAGGTGGGGCGGGGACAGATATACAATGAGCAGTTCTTC. Translated: CASSEEVGRGQIYNEQFF. Looking up the rest from reference TRBV9 and TRBJ2-1 gives the full variable domain: DSGVTQTPKHLITATGQRVTLRCSPRSGDLSVYWYQQSLDQGLQFLIQYYNGEERAKGNILERFSAQQFPDLHSELNLSSLELGDSALYFCASSEEVGRGQIYNEQFFGPGTRLTVL.

This sequence joins TRBV2 and TRBJ2-1; 7 nucleotides line up with TRBD2. CDR3 length: 14 residues. Germline V gene sequence: CDR1 SNHLY, CDR2 FYNNEI. V was clipped by 6 bases and J by 2 bases; unmatched bases: 4. CDR3 DNA: TGTGCCAGCAGCCGGGACTACACCTACAATGAGCAGTTCTTC. It yields the protein CASSRDYTYNEQFF.

The chain combines TRBV25-1 with TRBJ1-4; 7 nucleotides agree with TRBD1. The J segment lost 2 bases and the V segment lost 9 bases, leaving 6 bases of the junction unmatched. The CDR3 covers 14 residues. The germline V gene has CDR1 MGHDK and CDR2 SYGVNS. CDR3 amino acids: CASQGVGTNEKLFF. CDR3 bases: TGTGCCAGTCAGGGGGTGGGTACTAATGAAAAACTGTTTTTT.

This sequence joins TRBV6-4 and TRBJ1-1, with 9 bases aligning to TRBD1. V trimming: 6 bases; J trimming: 5 bases; junction bases outside the gene matches: 7. Germline V gene data show CDR1 as MRHNA and CDR2 as SNTAGT. The CDR3 extends over 14 amino acids. The CDR3 region has the DNA TGTGCCAGCAGCTACAGGGGGCAGGATACTGAAGCTTTCTTT. Translating it yields CASSYRGQDTEAFF.

V and J are TRBV15 and TRBJ1-2; tentative D call: TRBD1 (6 bases). The CDR3 extends over 15 amino acids. Trimming stripped 0 bases from V and 6 bases from J, with 14 bases between. Germline loops: CDR1 LNHNV, CDR2 YYDKDF (reference sequence). CDR3 coding DNA: TGTGCCACCAGCAGAGATACACAGGGTTCCCATGGCTACACCTTC. It yields the protein CATSRDTQGSHGYTF.

The gene calls are TRBV2 and TRBJ1-4, with D possibly matching TRBD1 (5 bases). The ends were cut back, 8 bases at V and 7 bases at J, with 26 bases in the middle. CDR3 length equals 17 residues. Per the germline V gene, CDR1 is SNHLY and CDR2 is FYNNEI. CDR3 nucleotides: TGTGCCAGCTGCGACCTTTCAGGGCTAACGCTGGCTGAAAAACTGTTTTTT. Translating it yields CASCDLSGLTLAEKLFF.

This clone appeared once. The chain is built from TRBV7-2 and TRBJ1-5; D is uncertain. This CDR3 has 14 residues. CDR1 is SGHTA, CDR2 FQGNSA, per germline. The V and J ends lost 4 bases and 5 bases respectively, with 12 bases between them. In DNA form, the CDR3 reads TGTGCCAGCAGCTCCCGGGGAGGGCATCAGCCCCAGCATTTT. It specifies CASSSRGGHQPQHF.